This T cell receptor beta chain was observed in a study of blood T cell repertoires in COVID-19. Study summary: The cDNA or gDNA used as material had been derived from T cells, B-cell-depleted T cells, or PBMCs.

In the original workflow: Using reference gene primer amplification, nucleated cell counts were estimated. Assay used: immunoSEQ multiplex PCR; TCRdb lists only in-frame clones, some missing. The DNA was the basis for D and trimming; V, J and clone size are from that table. Of fewer than 350,000 clones in the sample, approximately 91% are singletons; the top ten hold 2% to 2.5%. Germline V CDR1 and CDR2: MNHEY, SVGAGI. Germline trimming cut 5 bases from V and 4 bases from J; bases unmatched to any gene: 6. The CDR3 consists of 14 residues. The participants were between roughly 18 and 100 years old and came from 20 to 30 US areas. Participants reported their clinical history, and cohort assignment relied on those reports.

The sequenced sample was PBMCs or T cells enriched from blood (not recorded which). The receptor comes from a woman aged 40 to 49 with acute COVID-19. This chain links TRBV6-5 with TRBJ1-2; 8 bases map to TRBD1. The CDR3, as DNA: TGTGCCAGCAGTCCAGGACAGGGCGGCTATGGCTACACCTTC. This sequence encodes CASSPGQGGYGYTF.